The 20 T cell receptor beta chains in this list originate from one sample, sequenced in a study of response to subunit inactivated influenza vaccine. TCRdb re-called the RT-PCR reads through MiXCR, storing one row per CDR3 protein. Of 590,000 or so distinct CDR3 sequences listed, 12% to 15% are singletons. The specimen comprised PBMCs from blood, sampled less than 15 days before vaccination. The origin of the receptors is a man in his fifties or sixties who received an inactivated influenza vaccine.

The sample holds a few counts of this clonotype. This chain joins TRBV30 and TRBJ1-1; D is unclear. CDR1 and CDR2 from the germline V gene are GTSNPN and SVGIG (reference sequence). The CDR3 has 12 amino acids. The V end lost 0 bases, the J end lost 6 bases, and 8 bases lay between the germline ends. CDR3 in DNA: TGTGCCTGGAGTGTACTAGTGGCTGAAGCTTTCTTT. Its translation is CAWSVLVAEAFF.

The CDR3 region is CASSFTPGQGGNEQFF. The CDR3 region has the DNA TGCGCCAGCAGCTTCACCCCGGGACAGGGGGGAAATGAGCAGTTCTTC. The rearrangement uses TRBV5-1 and TRBJ2-1, with 11 bases fitting TRBD1. V trimming: 2 bases; J trimming: 7 bases; junction bases outside the gene matches: 8. Germline V lookup: CDR1 SGHRS, CDR2 YFSETQ. This CDR3 has 16 amino acids.

V usage is TRBV18 and J usage is TRBJ2-2; D remains unclear. This CDR3 has 18 residues. Germline V gene lookup returns CDR1 KGHSH and CDR2 LQKENI. Trimming shortened V by 3 bases and J by 5 bases, and 22 bases separated the two germline ends. CDR3 nucleotide sequence: TGTGCCAGCTCACCGACGGACCGTTTCCTTACCTTTACCGGGGAGCTGTTTTTT. Its translation: CASSPTDRFLTFTGELFF. Drawing the rest from reference TRBV18 and TRBJ2-2, the complete variable domain is NAGVMQNPRHLVRRRGQEARLRCSPMKGHSHVYWYRQLPEEGLKFMVYLQKENIIDESGMPKERFSAEFPKEGPSILRIQQVVRGDSAAYFCASSPTDRFLTFTGELFFGEGSRLTVL.

This clonotype was seen at least ten times. The chain joins TRBV7-8 to TRBJ1-1; 9 bases are shared with TRBD1. There are 15 residues in the CDR3. V trimming: 5 bases; J trimming: 1 base; junction bases outside the gene matches: 5. CDR1 SGHVS and CDR2 FQNEAQ come from the germline V gene. CDR3 region: CASSVGQGTNTEAFF. The CDR3 coding sequence is TGTGCCAGCAGCGTGGGACAGGGAACGAACACTGAAGCTTTCTTT.

This clonotype has only a few counts. The CDR3 sequence: CASSQEAGPPWGYGYTF. CDR3 coding DNA: TGTGCCAGCAGCCAAGAAGCGGGTCCTCCCTGGGGCTATGGCTACACCTTC. The chain is built from TRBV4-2 and TRBJ1-2; D is undetermined. V gave up 0 bases and J gave up 4 bases, with 18 bases separating them. This CDR3 has 17 amino acids. In germline, CDR1 is LGHNA, CDR2 YNFKEQ.

This chain joins TRBV5-1 and TRBJ2-2, with TRBD1 identical over 9 bases. This CDR3 spans 17 amino acids. Germline lookup yields CDR1 SGHRS and CDR2 YFSETQ. The trim removed 5 bases at V and 3 bases at J, leaving 11 bases unmatched. As DNA, the CDR3 is TGCGCCAGCAGTCCGCAAGGGACAGGGTTCGACACCGGGGAGCTGTTTTTT. Translating gives CASSPQGTGFDTGELFF.

The chain recombines TRBV5-1 with TRBJ1-3; D gene ambiguous. The V gene's germline CDR1 is SGHRS and CDR2 YFSETQ. The CDR3 is 13 amino acids. With 4 bases removed from V and 0 bases from J, the gap between germline ends came to 5 bases. CDR3 residues: CASSVFSGNTIYF. CDR3 DNA sequence: TGCGCCAGCAGCGTCTTCTCTGGAAACACCATATATTTT.

The chain has TRBV29-1 and TRBJ2-3; D unresolved. Germline V gene lookup returns CDR1 SQVTM and CDR2 ANQGSEA. The CDR3 has 12 amino acids. V dropped 7 bases and J dropped 0 bases, with 8 bases sitting between them. CDR3 bases: TGCAGCGCCAGCCGGAGCACAGATACGCAGTATTTT. Its protein is CSASRSTDTQYF.

The rearrangement uses TRBV5-1 and TRBJ2-1; 11 bases agree with TRBD2. After removal of 1 base from V and 7 bases from J, the junction contained 4 bases not matched to a gene. CDR3 length: 15 amino acids. CDR1 SGHRS and CDR2 YFSETQ come from the germline V gene. This CDR3 reads CASSLMVAGGNEQFF. CDR3 nucleotides: TGCGCCAGCAGCTTGATGGTAGCGGGAGGGAATGAGCAGTTCTTC.

This rearrangement joins TRBV12-3 or TRBV12-4 to TRBJ2-7, with TRBD1 as a possible D gene (6 bases). CDR3 size: 13 residues. V gave up 2 bases and J gave up 7 bases, with 12 bases separating them. The CDR3 region is CASSLIQGFEQYF. The CDR3 DNA follows: TGTGCCAGCAGTTTAATTCAGGGGTTTGAGCAGTACTTC.

This clonotype was seen a handful of times. The rearrangement links TRBV10-3 to TRBJ1-3; TRBD1 aligns across 9 bases. Trimming cost V 8 bases and J 0 bases; bases outside gene matches: 20. The CDR3 length is 20 residues. Germline V CDR1 and CDR2: ENHRY, SYGVKD. This CDR3 is CAIGGGQGFYSTDSGNTIYF. The CDR3 nucleotides read TGTGCCATCGGGGGGGGACAGGGATTCTACTCAACAGACTCTGGAAACACCATATATTTT.

This clonotype was observed at least ten times. The J gene is TRBJ1-1, the V gene TRBV20-1; D gene uncertain. Looked up from germline, CDR1 is DFQATT and CDR2 is SNEGSKA (reference sequence). Trimming took off 3 bases at V and 3 bases at J, with 8 bases between the two ends. The length of the CDR3 is 12 residues. Written as DNA, the CDR3 is TGCAGTGCTAGGTACAGACACACTGAAGCTTTCTTT. Translated: CSARYRHTEAFF.

This clonotype was seen only a few times. The chain carries TRBV15 and TRBJ2-5, with 10 bases fitting TRBD2. The germline V gene has CDR1 LNHNV and CDR2 YYDKDF (reference sequence). Trimming cost V 4 bases and J 5 bases; bases outside gene matches: 7. The CDR3 extends over 15 amino acids. The CDR3 sequence is CATSTKAGGRETQYF. The DNA of the CDR3 is TGTGCCACCAGCACAAAAGCGGGAGGGCGGGAGACCCAGTACTTC.

This clonotype showed up many times. This chain uses TRBV20-1 with TRBJ1-1, with D unclear. From germline, CDR1 is DFQATT and CDR2 SNEGSKA (reference sequence). Between the trimmed V and J ends, which lost 2 bases and 0 bases, there was a span of 10 bases. CDR3 length: 14 residues. CDR3 in DNA: TGCAGTGCTAGAACGACCCGGGTGAACACTGAAGCTTTCTTT. Its translation: CSARTTRVNTEAFF.

There are a few counts of this clonotype. The rearrangement uses TRBV5-4 and TRBJ1-1, with D possibly matching TRBD1 (6 bases). Germline V CDR1 and CDR2: SGHNT, YYREEE (reference sequence). The V end lost 5 bases, the J end lost 4 bases, and 21 bases lay between the germline ends. This CDR3 is built from 16 residues. CDR3 nucleotide sequence: TGTGCCAGCAGTTCCCCAGCCAGGGGTAGAGCCACTGAAGCTTTCTTT. Protein sequence: CASSSPARGRATEAFF. The full variable domain, rest sourced from reference TRBV5-4 and TRBJ1-1, is ETGVTQSPTHLIKTRGQQVTLRCSSQSGHNTVSWYQQALGQGPQFIFQYYREEENGRGNFPPRFSGLQFPNYSSELNVNALELDDSALYLCASSSPARGRATEAFFGQGTRLTVV.

This clonotype has only a few counts. The rearrangement links TRBV20-1 to TRBJ2-7; no firm D call. CDR3 length equals 13 residues. V lost 2 bases to trimming and J lost 4 bases, with 12 bases between them. The germline gives CDR1 DFQATT, CDR2 SNEGSKA (reference sequence). The CDR3 reads CSARQNLGYEQYF. The CDR3 region has the DNA TGCAGTGCTAGACAGAACCTCGGGTACGAGCAGTACTTC.

This clonotype occurred a few times. The rearrangement uses TRBV27 and TRBJ2-2, with D tentatively TRBD1 (6 bases). V was shortened by 7 bases and J by 5 bases, with 17 bases between the two germline ends. Per germline, CDR1 MNHEY and CDR2 SMNVEV (reference sequence). The CDR3 is made up of 15 amino acids. This chain's CDR3 is CASNYREMWTGELFF. The CDR3 bases are TGTGCCAGCAACTACAGGGAAATGTGGACCGGGGAGCTGTTTTTT.

The chain employs TRBV7-3 and TRBJ2-1; 8 positions agree with TRBD2. V was clipped by 0 bases and J by 8 bases; unmatched bases: 12. Germline V CDR1 and CDR2: SGHTA, FQGTGA. The CDR3 covers 17 residues. CDR3 coding DNA: TGTGCCAGCAGCTTAACGAGCGGGAGTATACGATATGATGAGCAGTTCTTC. This translates into CASSLTSGSIRYDEQFF.

This clonotype was detected many times. The chain is built from TRBV12-3 or TRBV12-4 and TRBJ1-3; TRBD1 might be the D (6 bases). The CDR3 is 15 residues long. V was shortened by 5 bases and J by 0 bases, with 11 bases between the two germline ends. CDR3: CASSPDRSSGNTIYF. The CDR3 region has the DNA TGTGCCAGCAGTCCCGACAGGAGCTCTGGAAACACCATATATTTT.

This clonotype appeared a few times. The chain couples TRBV5-1 to TRBJ2-1, with TRBD2 as a possible D gene (6 bases). The CDR3 covers 15 residues. From germline, CDR1 is SGHRS and CDR2 YFSETQ. V was cut by 7 bases and J by 8 bases, with 22 bases left in between. The DNA of the CDR3 is TGCGCCAGCTCCAGCGGAACGGGAGTTTACGATGAGCAGTTCTTC. Translation: CASSSGTGVYDEQFF. The full variable domain, in which reference TRBV5-1 and TRBJ2-1 provide the parts outside the CDR3, is KAGVTQTPRYLIKTRGQQVTLSCSPISGHRSVSWYQQTPGQGLQFLFEYFSETQRNKGNFPGRFSGRQFSNSRSEMNVSTLELGDSALYLCASSSGTGVYDEQFFGPGTRLTVL.